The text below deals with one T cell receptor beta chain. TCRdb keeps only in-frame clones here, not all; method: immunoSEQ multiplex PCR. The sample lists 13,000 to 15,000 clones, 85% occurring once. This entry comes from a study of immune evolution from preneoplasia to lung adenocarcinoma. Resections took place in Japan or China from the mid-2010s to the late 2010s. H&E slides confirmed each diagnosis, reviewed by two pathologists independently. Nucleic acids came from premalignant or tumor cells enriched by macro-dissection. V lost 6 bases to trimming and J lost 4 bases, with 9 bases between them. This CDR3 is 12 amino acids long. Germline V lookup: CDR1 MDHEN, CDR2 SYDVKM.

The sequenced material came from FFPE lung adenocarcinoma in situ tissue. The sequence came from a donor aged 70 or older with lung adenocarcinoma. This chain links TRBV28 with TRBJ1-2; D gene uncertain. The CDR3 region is CASRGRSYGYTF. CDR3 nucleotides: TGTGCCAGCAGGGGTCGCAGCTATGGCTACACCTTC.